These 3 T cell receptor beta chains originate from one sample sequenced in a study of early T cells in non-severe SARS-CoV-2 infection. Via MiXCR, TCRdb re-called the 5' RACE reads, giving one row per CDR3 protein. The repertoire has 35,000 to 40,000 distinct CDR3 sequences, around 3.9% of them found once; the top ten carry 8% to 10%. The sequenced sample consisted of whole blood. These receptors came from an adult who was a healthcare worker with PCR-confirmed SARS-CoV-2 infection or an uninfected control (not recorded which).

This clonotype occurred a few times. The rearrangement joins TRBV11-2 to TRBJ1-1; D unresolved. The CDR3 has 13 residues. The V end was cut by 7 bases, the J end by 5 bases, with 14 bases between. In germline, CDR1 is SGHAT, CDR2 FQNNGV. The CDR3 reads CASKSGRETEAFF. As DNA, the CDR3 is TGTGCCAGCAAATCGGGGAGGGAGACTGAAGCTTTCTTT.

CDR3 sequence: CASSPRLAGYYNEQFF. The CDR3 bases are TGTGCCAGCAGCCCCCGACTAGCGGGGTACTACAATGAGCAGTTCTTC. This rearrangement joins TRBV11-2 to TRBJ2-1, with 11 nucleotides matching TRBD2. V shed 5 bases, J shed 3 bases, and the junction held 6 bases outside the gene matches. Germline values: CDR1 SGHAT, CDR2 FQNNGV. This CDR3 region has 16 residues.

This clonotype has at least ten counts. Written as DNA, the CDR3 is TGTGCCAGCAGCTTAGCCCGGCTAGCGGGAGGCTATGAGCAGTTCTTC. Translation gives CASSLARLAGGYEQFF. V and J are TRBV7-2 and TRBJ2-1; 11 bases line up with TRBD2. Trimming cost V 0 bases and J 8 bases; bases outside gene matches: 6. Germline V gives CDR1 SGHTA, CDR2 FQGNSA. CDR3 length equals 16 residues.